One and the same sample provided the 4 T cell receptor beta chains below, sequenced in a study of T cell repertoires in cytomegalovirus infection (dated 2019 in TCRdb). The instrument given in TCRdb is Illumina HiSeq 1500. TCRdb trimmed public reads at Q25 via fastp, called clones via MiXCR and kept in-frame beta chains. Each CDR3 protein appears once, grouped with its most common genes and DNA. This sample holds 740,000 or so distinct CDR3 sequences; 35% to 45% were observed only once. The ten largest account for about 2.8% of the sample. The sample was PBMCs. These receptors were obtained from a human donor in good health (CMV status not recorded). Some clones in this sample may be carry-over from other donors' samples.

The table lists this clonotype with a few counts. The V gene is TRBV14, the J gene TRBJ2-7, with D unclear. The CDR3 has 20 amino acids. V dropped 0 bases and J dropped 0 bases, with 24 bases sitting between them. The germline V gene encodes CDR1 SGHDN and CDR2 FVKESK. CDR3 in amino acids: CASSQDLVDARFRGSYEQYF. CDR3 in DNA: TGTGCCAGCAGCCAAGATCTTGTGGACGCGCGTTTTAGAGGCTCCTACGAGCAGTACTTC.

This clonotype appeared once. A read error may account for a junction end that differs from germline. The rearrangement uses TRBV7-8 and TRBJ1-2, with D uncertain. Germline V CDR1 and CDR2: SGHVS, FQNEAQ. The CDR3 is 15 residues long. The CDR3 DNA sequence: TGTGCCAGAAGCTTAGAGAGCAGAACTACCTATGGCTACACCTTC. This sequence encodes CARSLESRTTYGYTF.

CDR3 amino acids: CASSMRGGVGYEQYF. The CDR3 DNA reads as TGTGCCAGTAGTATGAGGGGAGGGGTCGGGTACGAGCAGTACTTC. This sequence joins TRBV19 and TRBJ2-7, with 7 nucleotides matching TRBD2. From germline, CDR1 is LNHDA and CDR2 SQIVND (reference sequence). Trimming cost V 3 bases and J 4 bases; bases outside gene matches: 9. The CDR3 is 15 residues long.

The rearrangement joins TRBV5-1 to TRBJ2-5; TRBD2 agrees at 7 bases. V shed 1 base and J 2 bases; nucleotides not matched to a gene: 8. This CDR3 has 16 amino acids. Germline CDR1 and CDR2: SGHRS and YFSETQ. The CDR3 DNA sequence: TGCGCCAGCAGCTTGCGAGCGGGATTGGGGCAAGAGACCCAGTACTTC. This sequence encodes CASSLRAGLGQETQYF.